This TCR beta chain derives from a study of blood T cell repertoires in COVID-19. Study in general: Specimens from acute and convalescent COVID-19 originated in the United States, Italy and Spain. T cells, B-cell-depleted T cells, or PBMCs provided the cDNA or gDNA that served as material.

CDR3 length equals 16 residues. The germline CDR1 and CDR2 sequences are SNHLY and FYNNEI. Trimming pared 3 bases from V and 13 bases from J, leaving 24 bases between. In the study's own analysis: Estimation of nucleated cell counts was performed using reference gene primer amplification. The table came from immunoSEQ multiplex PCR; TCRdb's copy has only in-frame clones and leaves some out. V and J calls and clone size are copied from that table; D and trimming were computed from the DNA. The sample yields over 150,000 clones, approximately 85% seen once. Those enrolled in Seattle joined during active infection and were followed longitudinally afterward.

V is TRBV2 and J is TRBJ1-4, with a tentative D call TRBD1 (5 bases). The specimen was peripheral blood. The sequence was collected from a woman in her sixties or seventies with COVID-19, enrolled during active disease. In nucleotides, the CDR3 is TGTGCCAGCAGTGAGCGACGGACGGGCCGGGGGGTTGGACTGTTTTTT. Translated, it gives CASSERRTGRGVGLFF.